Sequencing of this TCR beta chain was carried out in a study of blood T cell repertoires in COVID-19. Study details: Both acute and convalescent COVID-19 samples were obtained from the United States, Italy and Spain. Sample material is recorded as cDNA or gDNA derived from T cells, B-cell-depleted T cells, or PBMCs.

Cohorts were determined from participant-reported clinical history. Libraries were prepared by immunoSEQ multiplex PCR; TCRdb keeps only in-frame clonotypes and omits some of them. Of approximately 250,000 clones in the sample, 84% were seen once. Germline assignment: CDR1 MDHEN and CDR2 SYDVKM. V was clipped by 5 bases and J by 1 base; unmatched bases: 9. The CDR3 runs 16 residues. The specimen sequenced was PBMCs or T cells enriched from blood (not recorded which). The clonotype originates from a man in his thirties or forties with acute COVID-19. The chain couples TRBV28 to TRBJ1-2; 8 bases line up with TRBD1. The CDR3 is CASSIRGREGNYGYTF. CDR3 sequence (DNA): TGTGCCAGCAGTATCAGGGGGCGGGAGGGTAACTATGGCTACACCTTC.